The present TCR beta chain was sequenced within a study of siplizumab effects on memory and regulatory T cells (dated by TCRdb to the late 2010s). For context, the study as a whole: The study examined how the anti-CD2 antibody siplizumab affects alloreactive T-cell subsets in allogeneic mixed lymphocyte reactions built from human PBMCs. General study outcomes and caveats: Because sequences below about 10^-5 frequency were poorly captured, only a minor fraction of alloreactive clones could be mapped to unstimulated subsets. For roughly 75-97% of proliferating CD4+ or CD8+ clones, no naive or memory phenotype could be assigned. Siplizumab significantly lowered the cumulative frequency of alloreactive sequences that could be traced to unstimulated CD4+ memory T cells. Unstimulated naive T cells appeared more diverse than memory T cells, and naive cells seemed to contribute substantially to the alloresponse. No functional confirmation was obtained for the suppressive function of proliferating Tregs from siplizumab cultures. In reactions with siplizumab, an average of about 69% of mappable alloreactive CD4+ clones were Treg-derived, compared with 25% to 30% in control reactions.

Turning to this clone: What this receptor recognizes is not known. There are no base qualities to consult, and no much larger clone falls within one base.

TCRbeta CDR3 sequencing was performed on sorted unstimulated T cells and on proliferating T cells recovered from mixed lymphocyte reactions. Fresh whole blood from about 11 HLA-typed healthy donors was used as the source from which PBMCs were isolated. Unstimulated CD4+ regulatory T cells were FACS-sorted to map the origin of alloreactive clones. CDR1 SGHDT and CDR2 YYEEEE were looked up in the germline V gene. Trimming removed 5 bases from V and 2 bases from J, leaving 11 bases between the germline ends. The CDR3 goes from the cysteine to the phenylalanine over 14 residues. CDR3 DNA only is kept here, 42 bases in frame from base 1. Library preparation was by the immunoSEQ multiplex PCR assay. Roughly 10^5 TCR templates per sample were assayed on the deep sequencing platform. Genomic DNA extracted from sorted T cells was used for TCRbeta CDR3 sequencing. In the authors' own workflow: The R programming language was used for clonal analysis of the TCRbeta CDR3 data. Comparing unstimulated samples against CFSE-low samples taken after the reaction was how alloreactive CD4+ and CD8+ clones were defined. Regulatory or non-regulatory origin was assigned to alloreactive CD4+ clones by matching of sequences to sorted unstimulated Treg and non-Treg repertoires. The clones in this table, taken by TCRdb from immuneACCESS, are in-frame only. Not every clone is retained; where verified, under half of the shortfall comes from an unresolved V gene, and the cause of the rest is unknown. The D gene and trimming were derived from the DNA, and the V and J assignments and clone size from that table. This sample gives about 100,000 clones in total; about 90% of them show up just once. Approximately 0.66% of the sample is held by the ten biggest clonotypes.

The sample consisted of Tregs sorted from blood. The source of this sequence is a human donor in good health. The chain links TRBV5-6 with TRBJ1-3; a tentative D call is TRBD1 (5 bases match). CDR3 reads: CASSAGAAGNTIYF. The DNA sequence is TGTGCCAGCAGTGCTGGGGCAGCTGGAAACACCATATATTTT.